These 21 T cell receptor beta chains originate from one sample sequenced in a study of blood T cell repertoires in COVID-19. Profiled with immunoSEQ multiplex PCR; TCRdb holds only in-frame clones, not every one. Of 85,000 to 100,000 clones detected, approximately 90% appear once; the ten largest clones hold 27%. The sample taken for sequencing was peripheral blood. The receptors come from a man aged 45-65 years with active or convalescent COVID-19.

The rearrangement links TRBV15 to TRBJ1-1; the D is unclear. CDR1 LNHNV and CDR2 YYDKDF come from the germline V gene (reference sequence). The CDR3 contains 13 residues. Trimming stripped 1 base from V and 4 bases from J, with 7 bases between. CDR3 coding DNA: TGTGCCACCAGCAGAGGTGGGAGCACTGAAGCTTTCTTT. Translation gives CATSRGGSTEAFF.

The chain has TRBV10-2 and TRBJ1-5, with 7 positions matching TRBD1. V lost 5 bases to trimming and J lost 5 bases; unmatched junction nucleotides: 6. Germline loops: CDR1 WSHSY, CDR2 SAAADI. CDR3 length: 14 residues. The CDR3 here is CASSLRGVDQPQHF. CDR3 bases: TGCGCCAGCAGTCTCAGGGGGGTGGATCAGCCCCAGCATTTT.

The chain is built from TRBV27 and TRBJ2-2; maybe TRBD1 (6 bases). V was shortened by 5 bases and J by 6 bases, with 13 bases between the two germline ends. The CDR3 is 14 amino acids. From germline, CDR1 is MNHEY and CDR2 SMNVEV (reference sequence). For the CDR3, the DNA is TGTGCCAGCAGTCCTCAGGGGATCGCCGGGGAGCTGTTTTTT. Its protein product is CASSPQGIAGELFF.

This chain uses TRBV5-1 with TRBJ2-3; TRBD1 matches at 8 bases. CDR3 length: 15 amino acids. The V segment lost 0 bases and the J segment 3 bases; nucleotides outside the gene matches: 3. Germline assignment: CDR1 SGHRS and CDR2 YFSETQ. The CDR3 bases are TGCGCCAGCAGCTTGGCGGGACAGGTAACAGATACGCAGTATTTT. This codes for CASSLAGQVTDTQYF.

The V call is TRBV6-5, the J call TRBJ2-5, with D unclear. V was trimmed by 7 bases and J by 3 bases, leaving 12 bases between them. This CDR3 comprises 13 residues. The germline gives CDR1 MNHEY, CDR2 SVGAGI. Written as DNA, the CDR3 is TGTGCCAGCAAGGCAGGTGGTAAAGAGACCCAGTACTTC. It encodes CASKAGGKETQYF.

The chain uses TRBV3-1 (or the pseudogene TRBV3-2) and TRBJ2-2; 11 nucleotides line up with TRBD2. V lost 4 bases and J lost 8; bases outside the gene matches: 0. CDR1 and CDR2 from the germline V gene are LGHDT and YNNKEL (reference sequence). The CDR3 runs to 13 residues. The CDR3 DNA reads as TGTGCCAGCAGCCCTAGCGGGAGGGGGGAGCTGTTTTTT. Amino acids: CASSPSGRGELFF.

CDR3 bases: TGCGCCAGCAGCTTGGCAGGCAGGGAAAGCTCTGGAAACACCATATATTTT. Its protein is CASSLAGRESSGNTIYF. The chain couples TRBV5-1 to TRBJ1-3, with D tentatively TRBD1 (5 bases). Trimming pared 0 bases from V and 0 bases from J, leaving 13 bases between. The germline CDR1 and CDR2 sequences are SGHRS and YFSETQ. The CDR3 consists of 17 residues. Together with reference TRBV5-1 and TRBJ1-3, the CDR3 gives the full variable domain: KAGVTQTPRYLIKTRGQQVTLSCSPISGHRSVSWYQQTPGQGLQFLFEYFSETQRNKGNFPGRFSGRQFSNSRSEMNVSTLELGDSALYLCASSLAGRESSGNTIYFGEGSWLTVV.

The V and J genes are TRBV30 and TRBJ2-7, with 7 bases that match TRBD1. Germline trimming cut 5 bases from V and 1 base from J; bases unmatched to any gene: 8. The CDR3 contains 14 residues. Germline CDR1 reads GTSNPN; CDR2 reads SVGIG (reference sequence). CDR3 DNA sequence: TGTGCCTGGGACCGGGACAGAGGATCCTACGAGCAGTACTTC. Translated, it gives CAWDRDRGSYEQYF.

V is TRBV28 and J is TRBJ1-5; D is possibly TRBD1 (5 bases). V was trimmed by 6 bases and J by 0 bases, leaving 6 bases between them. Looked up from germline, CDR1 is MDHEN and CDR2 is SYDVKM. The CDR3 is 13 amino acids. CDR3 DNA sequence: TGTGCCAGCAGCCAGGGTAGCAATCAGCCCCAGCATTTT. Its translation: CASSQGSNQPQHF.

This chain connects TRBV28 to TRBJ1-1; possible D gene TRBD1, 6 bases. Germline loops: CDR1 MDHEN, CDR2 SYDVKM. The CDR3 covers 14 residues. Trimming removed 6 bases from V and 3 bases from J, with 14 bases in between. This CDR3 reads CASSQQGRYTEAFF. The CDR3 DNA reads TGTGCCAGCAGCCAACAGGGACGGTACACTGAAGCTTTCTTT.

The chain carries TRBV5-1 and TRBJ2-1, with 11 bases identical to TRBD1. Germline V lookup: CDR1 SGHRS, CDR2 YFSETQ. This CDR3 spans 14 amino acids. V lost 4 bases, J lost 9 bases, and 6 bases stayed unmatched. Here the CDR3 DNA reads TGCGCCAGCAGCCCCGGACAGGGGGCGGGTGAGCAGTTCTTC. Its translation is CASSPGQGAGEQFF.

This chain's CDR3 is CASRLPGQKFYGYTF. In DNA, the CDR3 is TGTGCCAGCAGGCTTCCGGGACAGAAATTCTATGGCTACACCTTC. The chain combines TRBV21-1 with TRBJ1-2; the table's D call, TRBD1, has no DNA check behind it. TRBV21-1 is an annotated pseudogene. CDR3 size: 15 residues.

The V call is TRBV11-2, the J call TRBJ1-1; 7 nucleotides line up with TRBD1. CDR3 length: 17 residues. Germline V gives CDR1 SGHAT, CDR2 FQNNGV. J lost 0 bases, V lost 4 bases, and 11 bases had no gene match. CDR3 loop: CASSSPSGGLMNTEAFF. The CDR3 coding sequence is TGTGCCAGCAGCTCCCCGTCAGGGGGGTTAATGAACACTGAAGCTTTCTTT.

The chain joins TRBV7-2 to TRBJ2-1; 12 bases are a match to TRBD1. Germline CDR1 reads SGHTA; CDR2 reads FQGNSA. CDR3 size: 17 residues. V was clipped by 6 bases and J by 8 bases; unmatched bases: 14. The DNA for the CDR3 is TGTGCCAGCAGTTATAGCGGATTGGGACAGGGGGCCGATGAGCAGTTCTTC. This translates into CASSYSGLGQGADEQFF.

The CDR3 nucleotides are TGCGCCAGCAGCCAAGTATGGCAGGGGGGTACAGATACGCAGTATTTT. Translated, it gives CASSQVWQGGTDTQYF. This chain joins TRBV4-1 and TRBJ2-3; possibly TRBD1 for D (7 bases). V was clipped by 1 base and J by 3 bases, with 14 bases between them. Germline values: CDR1 MGHRA, CDR2 YSYEKL. The CDR3 is 16 amino acids.

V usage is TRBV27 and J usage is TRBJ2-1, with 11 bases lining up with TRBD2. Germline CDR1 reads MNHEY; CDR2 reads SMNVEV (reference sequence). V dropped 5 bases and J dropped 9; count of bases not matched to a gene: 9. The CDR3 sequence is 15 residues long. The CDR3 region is CASSPPTSGAGEQFF. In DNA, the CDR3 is TGTGCCAGCAGTCCCCCGACTAGCGGGGCGGGTGAGCAGTTCTTC.

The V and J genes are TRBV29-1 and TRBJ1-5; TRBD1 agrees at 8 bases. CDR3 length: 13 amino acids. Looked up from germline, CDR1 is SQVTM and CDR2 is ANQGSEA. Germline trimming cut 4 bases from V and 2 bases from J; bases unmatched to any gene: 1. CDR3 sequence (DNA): TGCAGCGTTGTGACAGGGGGCAATCAGCCCCAGCATTTT. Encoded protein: CSVVTGGNQPQHF.

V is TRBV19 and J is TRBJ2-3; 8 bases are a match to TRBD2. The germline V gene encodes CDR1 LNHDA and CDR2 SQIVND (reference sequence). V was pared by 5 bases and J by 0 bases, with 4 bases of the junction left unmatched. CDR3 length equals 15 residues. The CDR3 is CASSAGGSSTDTQYF. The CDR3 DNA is TGTGCCAGTAGTGCGGGGGGCTCGAGCACAGATACGCAGTATTTT.

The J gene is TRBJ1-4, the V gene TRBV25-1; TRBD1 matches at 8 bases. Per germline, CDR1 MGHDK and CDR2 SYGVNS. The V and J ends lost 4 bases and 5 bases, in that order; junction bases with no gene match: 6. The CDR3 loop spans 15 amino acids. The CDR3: CASSGWDRRNEKLFF. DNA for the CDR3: TGTGCCAGCAGTGGATGGGACAGGCGAAATGAAAAACTGTTTTTT.

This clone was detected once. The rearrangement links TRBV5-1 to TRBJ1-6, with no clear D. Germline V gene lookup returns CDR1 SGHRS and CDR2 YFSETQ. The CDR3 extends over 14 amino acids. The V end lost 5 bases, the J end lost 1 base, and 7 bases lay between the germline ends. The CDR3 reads CASRPTSYNSPLHF. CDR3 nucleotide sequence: TGCGCCAGCAGGCCAACATCCTATAATTCACCCCTCCACTTT.

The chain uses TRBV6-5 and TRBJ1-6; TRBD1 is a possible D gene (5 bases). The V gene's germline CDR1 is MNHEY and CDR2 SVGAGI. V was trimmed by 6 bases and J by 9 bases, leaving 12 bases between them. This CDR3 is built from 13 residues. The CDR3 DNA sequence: TGTGCCAGCAGGGGGCAAGCGAGTTCACCCCTCCACTTT. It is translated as CASRGQASSPLHF.